Listed below are T cell receptor beta chains from one sample, sequenced in a study of blood T cells in healthy people across ages. TCRdb analysed the 5' RACE reads with MiXCR anew, one entry per CDR3 protein. The sample has more than 1 million distinct CDR3 sequences; 45% are singletons. The sample comprised blood. These receptors were collected from a woman aged 60-75 years in good health. CDR3s include the opening cysteine and the closing phenylalanine or tryptophan. The D gene is left open where the match is weak. Clone size is not always given. Where it is, it says once, few, many or a class for expanded clones.

CDR3aa	CDR3nt	v_gene	d_gene	abundance	j_gene
CSASTVQGNQPQHF	TGCAGTGCTAGCACAGTACAGGGCAATCAGCCCCAGCATTTT	TRBV20-1	.	few	TRBJ1-5
CASSSPGTANQPQHF	TGTGCCAGCAGCTCCCCCGGGACAGCGAATCAGCCCCAGCATTTT	TRBV7-9	TRBD1	few	TRBJ1-5
CASRGREVGYNEQFF	TGTGCCAGCAGAGGGCGGGAGGTGGGATACAATGAGCAGTTCTTC	TRBV7-9	TRBD2	few	TRBJ2-1
CASSFKGVQETQYF	TGTGCCAGCAGTTTCAAAGGGGTCCAAGAGACCCAGTACTTC	TRBV7-9	.	.	TRBJ2-5
CASSRGRAGLAYNEQFF	TGTGCCAGCAGCAGGGGACGAGCAGGGTTAGCCTACAATGAGCAGTTCTTC	TRBV11-1	.	.	TRBJ2-1
CAWSGDRSYEQYF	TGTGCCTGGAGCGGTGACAGGTCCTACGAGCAGTACTTC	TRBV30	.	.	TRBJ2-7
CASSDFPGQDEKLFF	TGTGCCAGCAGTGATTTCCCGGGACAAGATGAAAAACTGTTTTTT	TRBV25-1	.	.	TRBJ1-4
CSAIVGRRTYNEQFF	TGCAGTGCTATCGTTGGGAGACGGACATACAATGAGCAGTTCTTC	TRBV20-1	.	.	TRBJ2-1
CSVWGGQGSTSAFF	TGCAGCGTCTGGGGGGGACAGGGGTCAACCTCGGCGTTCTTC	TRBV29-1	TRBD1	.	TRBJ2-1
CATLRSTGGGYEQYF	TGTGCCACCCTAAGATCGACAGGGGGAGGATACGAGCAGTACTTC	TRBV12-3/TRBV12-4	TRBD1	.	TRBJ2-7
CASRGAGRNGYTF	TGCGCCAGCAGGGGAGCAGGGAGGAATGGCTACACCTTC	TRBV4-1	.	.	TRBJ1-2
CASSWSDETQYF	TGTGCCAGCAGTTGGAGTGACGAGACCCAGTACTTC	TRBV6-6	.	few	TRBJ2-5
CSARPGPTYNEQFF	TGCAGTGCTAGACCCGGGCCGACCTACAATGAGCAGTTCTTC	TRBV20-1	.	.	TRBJ2-1
CASTPDRGNQPQHF	TGTGCCAGCACCCCTGACAGGGGCAATCAGCCCCAGCATTTT	TRBV6-6	TRBD1	.	TRBJ1-5
CASSAGLAGTAHTDTQYF	TGTGCCAGCAGCGCGGGACTAGCGGGAACGGCCCACACAGATACGCAGTATTTT	TRBV7-7	TRBD2	.	TRBJ2-3